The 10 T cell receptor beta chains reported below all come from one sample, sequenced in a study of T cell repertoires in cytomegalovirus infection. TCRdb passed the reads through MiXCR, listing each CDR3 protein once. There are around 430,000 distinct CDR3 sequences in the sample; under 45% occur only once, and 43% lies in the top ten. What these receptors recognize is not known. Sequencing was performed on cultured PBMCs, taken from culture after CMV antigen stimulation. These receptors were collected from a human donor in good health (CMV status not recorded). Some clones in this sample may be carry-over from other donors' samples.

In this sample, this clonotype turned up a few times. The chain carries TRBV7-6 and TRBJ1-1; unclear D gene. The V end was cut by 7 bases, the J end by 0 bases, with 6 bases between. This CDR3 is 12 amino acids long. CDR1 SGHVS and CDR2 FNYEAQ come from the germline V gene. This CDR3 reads CASNGLNTEAFF. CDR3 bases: TGTGCCAGCAATGGATTGAACACTGAAGCTTTCTTT.

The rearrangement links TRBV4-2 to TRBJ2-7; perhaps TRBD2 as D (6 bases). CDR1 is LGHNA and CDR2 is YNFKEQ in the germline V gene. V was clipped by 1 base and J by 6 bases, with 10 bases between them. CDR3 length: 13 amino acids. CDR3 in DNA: TGTGCCAGCAGCCAAGTTAAGGGAGGCGAGCAGTACTTC. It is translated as CASSQVKGGEQYF.

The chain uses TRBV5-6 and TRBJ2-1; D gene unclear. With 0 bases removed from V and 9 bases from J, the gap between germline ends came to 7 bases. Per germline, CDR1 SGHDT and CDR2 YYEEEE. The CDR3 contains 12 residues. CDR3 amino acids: CASSLDVVEQFF. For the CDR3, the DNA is TGTGCCAGCAGCTTGGACGTGGTTGAGCAGTTCTTC.

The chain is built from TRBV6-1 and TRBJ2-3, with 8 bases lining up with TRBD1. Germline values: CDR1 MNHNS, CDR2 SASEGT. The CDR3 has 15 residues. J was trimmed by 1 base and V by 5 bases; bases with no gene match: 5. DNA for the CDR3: TGTGCCAGCAGTCGACAGGGGTTTGGCACAGATACGCAGTATTTT. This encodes CASSRQGFGTDTQYF.

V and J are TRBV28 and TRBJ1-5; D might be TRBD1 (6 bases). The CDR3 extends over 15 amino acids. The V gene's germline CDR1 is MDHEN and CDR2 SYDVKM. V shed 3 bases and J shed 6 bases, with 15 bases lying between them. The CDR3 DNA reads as TGTGCCAGCAGTTTTAACCGGGGGGGCGGTCAGCCCCAGCATTTT. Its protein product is CASSFNRGGGQPQHF.

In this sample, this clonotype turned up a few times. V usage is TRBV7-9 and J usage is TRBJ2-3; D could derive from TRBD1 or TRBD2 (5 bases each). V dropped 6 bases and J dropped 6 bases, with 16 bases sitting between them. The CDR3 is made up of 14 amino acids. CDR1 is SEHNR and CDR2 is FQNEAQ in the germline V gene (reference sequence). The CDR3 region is CASRGTLADDTQYF. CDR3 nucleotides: TGTGCCAGCAGGGGGACCTTAGCCGACGATACGCAGTATTTT.

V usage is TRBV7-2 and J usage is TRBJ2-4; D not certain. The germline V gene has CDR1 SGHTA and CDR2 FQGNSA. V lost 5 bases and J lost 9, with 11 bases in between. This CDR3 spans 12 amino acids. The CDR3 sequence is CASSPGPGIQYF. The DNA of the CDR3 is TGTGCCAGCAGCCCTGGACCAGGCATTCAGTACTTC.

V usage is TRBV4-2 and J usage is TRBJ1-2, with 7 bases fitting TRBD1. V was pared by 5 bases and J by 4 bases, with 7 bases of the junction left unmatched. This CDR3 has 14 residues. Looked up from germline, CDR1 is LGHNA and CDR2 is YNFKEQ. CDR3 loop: CASSGTVYSYGYTF. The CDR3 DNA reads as TGTGCCAGCAGCGGGACAGTATACTCCTATGGCTACACCTTC.

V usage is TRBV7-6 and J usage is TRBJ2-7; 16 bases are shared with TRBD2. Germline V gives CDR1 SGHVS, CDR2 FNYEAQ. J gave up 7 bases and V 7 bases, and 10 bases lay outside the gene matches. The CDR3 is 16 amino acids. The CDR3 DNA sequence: TGTGCCAGCACCGGGACTAGCGGGAGGGCTCTCTTGGAGCAGTACTTC. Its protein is CASTGTSGRALLEQYF. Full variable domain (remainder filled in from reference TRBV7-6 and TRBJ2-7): GAGVSQSPRYKVTKRGQDVALRCDPISGHVSLYWYRQALGQGPEFLTYFNYEAQQDKSGLPNDRFSAERPEGSISTLTIQRTEQRDSAMYRCASTGTSGRALLEQYFGPGTRLTVT.

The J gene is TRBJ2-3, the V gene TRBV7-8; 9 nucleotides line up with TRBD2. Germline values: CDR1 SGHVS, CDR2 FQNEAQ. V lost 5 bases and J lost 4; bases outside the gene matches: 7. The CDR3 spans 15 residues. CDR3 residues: CASSQAGGLADTQYF. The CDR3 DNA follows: TGTGCCAGCAGCCAGGCGGGGGGGCTCGCAGATACGCAGTATTTT.